One sample yielded the 30 T cell receptor beta chains listed below, sequenced in a study of T cells in Graves' hyperthyroidism and ophthalmopathy. Amplified TCR beta CDR3 regions derived from RNA transcripts. The HTBI set primed first-round TCR CDR3 RT-PCR. Each CDR3 protein is one row after TCRdb ran MiXCR on the multiplex PCR reads. The sample consists of a few hundred thousand distinct CDR3 sequences, about half of them appearing once. What was sequenced was peripheral blood or thyroid tissue (not recorded which). Receptors originate from a woman aged 18-29 years with Graves' hyperthyroidism.

There are a few counts of this clonotype. The chain employs TRBV11-3 and TRBJ2-7; 13 bases match TRBD2. Germline V gene sequence: CDR1 SGHNT, CDR2 YENEEA. J was trimmed by 9 bases and V by 5 bases; bases with no gene match: 13. The CDR3 is 16 amino acids. CDR3 sequence (DNA): TGTGCCAGCAGCCCGCGGACTAGCGGGGGTTTTTTTGGGCAGTACTTC. It codes for CASSPRTSGGFFGQYF.

For this clonotype: A much larger clone sits a single nucleotide away, making a read error possible. The chain has TRBV4-1 and TRBJ1-1; tentative D call: TRBD1 (6 bases). There are 16 residues in the CDR3. Germline CDR1 and CDR2: MGHRA and YSYEKL. V was shortened by 4 bases and J by 1 base, with 16 bases between the two germline ends. The CDR3 sequence: CASSPSPGTTNTEAFF. The CDR3 nucleotides read TGCGCCAGCAGCCCATCACCCGGGACAACGAACACTGAAGCTTTCTTT.

The V and J genes are TRBV2 and TRBJ1-1; 10 nucleotides match TRBD1. Germline V CDR1 and CDR2: SNHLY, FYNNEI. Losses at the gene ends were 3 bases for V and 6 bases for J; bases not matched to a gene: 4. The CDR3 runs to 14 residues. CDR3 sequence: CASSEDRGGAEAFF. In nucleotides, the CDR3 is TGTGCCAGCAGTGAGGACAGGGGGGGAGCTGAAGCTTTCTTT. Supplemented by reference TRBV2 and TRBJ1-1, the full variable domain reads EPEVTQTPSHQVTQMGQEVILRCVPISNHLYFYWYRQILGQKVEFLVSFYNNEISEKSEIFDDQFSVERPDGSNFTLKIRSTKLEDSAMYFCASSEDRGGAEAFFGQGTRLTVV.

This clonotype was recorded at least ten times. The J gene is TRBJ1-3, the V gene TRBV7-2; D might be TRBD1 (6 bases). The CDR3 totals 18 residues. Per the germline V gene, CDR1 is SGHTA and CDR2 is FQGNSA. V was clipped by 1 base and J by 1 base, with 17 bases between them. CDR3: CASSLEFGGAFSGNTIYF. In DNA form, the CDR3 reads TGTGCCAGCAGCTTAGAGTTTGGGGGGGCCTTTTCTGGAAACACCATATATTTT.

This chain connects TRBV6-5 to TRBJ2-1; 12 bases fit TRBD2. Germline V gene data show CDR1 as MNHEY and CDR2 as SVGAGI. CDR3 length: 17 amino acids. With V trimmed by 2 bases and J by 2 bases, 4 bases remained unmatched. CDR3 residues: CASSYAASGRAYNEQFF. Here the CDR3 DNA reads TGTGCCAGCAGTTACGCGGCTAGCGGGAGGGCCTACAATGAGCAGTTCTTC.

This clonotype was picked up many times. The V gene is TRBV10-3, the J gene TRBJ2-7; 11 bases are a match to TRBD2. The germline gives CDR1 ENHRY, CDR2 SYGVKD. Trimming removed 6 bases from V and 1 base from J; junction bases left unmatched: 2. The CDR3 loop spans 14 amino acids. CDR3 sequence: CAIRLAGESYEQYF. The CDR3 coding sequence is TGTGCCATCAGACTAGCGGGAGAATCCTACGAGCAGTACTTC.

A word on this clonotype: Given a much more abundant clone one base away, this may be a read error. The rearrangement uses TRBV5-1 and TRBJ2-7, with TRBD1 identical over 9 bases. CDR3 length equals 14 residues. The V gene end was trimmed by 4 bases and the J gene end by 7 bases; junction bases not matched to a gene: 9. Germline V gene sequence: CDR1 SGHRS, CDR2 YFSETQ. CDR3 coding DNA: TGCGCCAGCAGCCCGACCGGGACAGGGAGGGAGCAGTACTTC. Translating gives CASSPTGTGREQYF.

This clonotype was found many times. The rearrangement links TRBV20-1 to TRBJ2-7; 8 bases are a match to TRBD2. The CDR3 spans 15 residues. The trim removed 6 bases at V and 1 base at J, leaving 11 bases unmatched. CDR1 DFQATT and CDR2 SNEGSKA come from the germline V gene (reference sequence). CDR3 DNA sequence: TGCAGTGCACGCCTGGGCGGGAGGACGTCCTACGAGCAGTACTTC. This gives the protein CSARLGGRTSYEQYF.

This chain links TRBV7-3 with TRBJ1-2; 7 bases are a match to TRBD1. V lost 2 bases, J lost 4 bases, and 7 bases stayed unmatched. The germline gives CDR1 SGHTA, CDR2 FQGTGA. The length of the CDR3 is 15 residues. For the CDR3, the DNA is TGTGCCAGCAGCTTAGGTCCAGGGGGGAGCTATGGCTACACCTTC. It specifies CASSLGPGGSYGYTF.

This clonotype was seen a handful of times. The rearrangement uses TRBV9 and TRBJ2-3; the match to TRBD1 covers 7 bases. With 0 bases clipped from V and 2 bases from J, the junction kept 6 bases outside the gene matches. The CDR3 is 16 residues long. The germline CDR1 and CDR2 sequences are SGDLS and YYNGEE. CDR3 DNA: TGTGCCAGCAGCGTAGCCAGGGGGACAGTCACAGATACGCAGTATTTT. Protein sequence: CASSVARGTVTDTQYF.

Concerning this clonotype itself: The CDR3 does not end in the conserved phenylalanine or tryptophan, so this is likely a read error. V gene TRBV6-6 combines with J gene TRBJ1-1; no clear D gene. Germline V lookup: CDR1 MNHNY, CDR2 SVGAGI (reference sequence). CDR3 length equals 14 residues. The CDR3 is CASIDTQMNTKAFL. The DNA of the CDR3 is TGTGCCAGCATAGATACACAGATGAACACTAAAGCTTTCCTT.

The gene calls are TRBV20-1 and TRBJ2-7, with TRBD2 identical over 8 bases. With V trimmed by 3 bases and J by 10 bases, 8 bases remained unmatched. Germline CDR1 DFQATT, CDR2 SNEGSKA (reference sequence). CDR3 length: 12 residues. The CDR3 region is CSASGRAIDQYF. Written as DNA, the CDR3 is TGCAGTGCTAGCGGGAGGGCAATCGACCAGTACTTC.

This CDR3 reads CASRISGGHGELFF. The DNA of the CDR3 is TGTGCCAGCAGGATCTCAGGGGGGCACGGGGAGCTGTTTTTT. The rearrangement joins TRBV6-5 to TRBJ2-2, with D maybe TRBD1 (7 bases). The germline V and J ends were trimmed by 6 bases and 7 bases, with 15 bases remaining between them. Germline lookup yields CDR1 MNHEY and CDR2 SVGAGI. CDR3 length equals 14 residues.

The J gene is TRBJ1-4, the V gene TRBV5-1; the match to TRBD1 covers 9 bases. With V trimmed by 7 bases and J by 5 bases, 6 bases remained unmatched. The CDR3 length is 14 residues. Germline assignment: CDR1 SGHRS and CDR2 YFSETQ. This CDR3 reads CASGSGQGNEKLFF. CDR3 nucleotide sequence: TGCGCCAGCGGCTCGGGACAGGGCAATGAAAAACTGTTTTTT.

This chain uses TRBV7-3 with TRBJ2-2, with TRBD1 identical over 7 bases. Germline values: CDR1 SGHTA, CDR2 FQGTGA. The CDR3 runs 15 residues. The V and J ends lost 2 bases and 4 bases, in that order; junction bases with no gene match: 4. CDR3 in DNA: TGTGCCAGCAGCTTAGACAGGGCTTCCACCGGGGAGCTGTTTTTT. Its translation: CASSLDRASTGELFF.

This clonotype was seen only a few times. V and J are TRBV3-1 and TRBJ2-7; D perhaps matches TRBD1 (5 bases). Looked up from germline, CDR1 is LGHDT and CDR2 is YNNKEL (reference sequence). The V gene lost 6 bases and the J gene lost 2 bases, with 20 bases spanning the gap. CDR3 length: 16 residues. CDR3 sequence (DNA): TGTGCCAGCAGTGGTATCGGTGAGACAGTGACCTACGAGCAGTACTTC. It encodes CASSGIGETVTYEQYF.

The genes are TRBV2 and TRBJ2-6; 10 bases line up with TRBD1. This CDR3 contains 17 residues. J gave up 4 bases and V 6 bases, and 9 bases lay outside the gene matches. Germline-derived CDR1 and CDR2 are SNHLY and FYNNEI. The CDR3 loop is CASSSGTGASGANVLTF. Here the CDR3 DNA reads TGTGCCAGCAGCAGCGGGACAGGGGCCTCGGGGGCCAACGTCCTGACTTTC.

The chain is built from TRBV6-5 and TRBJ1-3; 7 bases agree with TRBD1. With 2 bases clipped from V and 2 bases from J, the junction kept 3 bases outside the gene matches. CDR3 length equals 15 residues. The germline V gene has CDR1 MNHEY and CDR2 SVGAGI. CDR3 sequence: CASSYDRVAGNTIYF. CDR3 DNA: TGTGCCAGCAGTTACGACAGGGTGGCTGGAAACACCATATATTTT.

This clonotype was observed many times. J is TRBJ2-7 and V is TRBV20-1; D is perhaps TRBD1 (6 bases). Trimming cost V 6 bases and J 3 bases, with 12 bases left between them. The germline CDR1 and CDR2 sequences are DFQATT and SNEGSKA (reference sequence). The CDR3 extends over 12 amino acids. CDR3 region: CSAGQMNYEQYF. The CDR3 coding sequence is TGCAGTGCAGGACAGATGAACTACGAGCAGTACTTC.

This clonotype is categorized as medium-sized. The chain combines TRBV10-3 with TRBJ1-2, with 8 bases lining up with TRBD1. CDR1 and CDR2 (germline): ENHRY, SYGVKD. This CDR3 is built from 13 residues. The J segment lost 8 bases and the V segment lost 2 bases, leaving 4 bases of the junction unmatched. Here the CDR3 DNA reads TGTGCCATCAGTGAGGGACAGGGCTACGGCTACACCTTC. This translates into CAISEGQGYGYTF.

This chain connects TRBV5-1 to TRBJ2-7; 7 positions match TRBD1. Germline V gene sequence: CDR1 SGHRS, CDR2 YFSETQ. CDR3 size: 12 residues. With 2 bases clipped from V and 8 bases from J, the junction kept 4 bases outside the gene matches. Here the CDR3 reads CASSFTGEKQYF. The CDR3, as DNA: TGCGCCAGCAGCTTCACAGGGGAAAAGCAGTACTTC. Together with reference TRBV5-1 and TRBJ2-7, the CDR3 gives the full variable domain: KAGVTQTPRYLIKTRGQQVTLSCSPISGHRSVSWYQQTPGQGLQFLFEYFSETQRNKGNFPGRFSGRQFSNSRSEMNVSTLELGDSALYLCASSFTGEKQYFGPGTRLTVT.

This clonotype has a count of ten or more. The gene calls are TRBV29-1 and TRBJ2-2; D unresolved. This CDR3 is 15 amino acids long. Trimming removed 0 bases at V and 4 bases at J, with 12 bases between. Looked up from germline, CDR1 is SQVTM and CDR2 is ANQGSEA. The CDR3 loop is CSVEDRDSFTGELFF. The CDR3 DNA is TGCAGCGTTGAAGATAGAGACTCATTCACCGGGGAGCTGTTTTTT.

This clonotype was seen many times. J is TRBJ1-2 and V is TRBV7-9; TRBD1 matches at 8 bases. V shed 2 bases, J shed 4 bases, and the junction held 12 bases outside the gene matches. CDR3 length: 17 amino acids. The germline gives CDR1 SEHNR, CDR2 FQNEAQ (reference sequence). The CDR3 bases are TGTGCCAGCAGCTTATTAACAGGGGGTATTTCTGGCTATGGCTACACCTTC. Amino acid sequence: CASSLLTGGISGYGYTF. Filled out from reference TRBV7-9 and TRBJ1-2, the complete variable domain reads DTGVSQNPRHKITKRGQNVTFRCDPISEHNRLYWYRQTLGQGPEFLTYFQNEAQLEKSRLLSDRFSAERPKGSFSTLEIQRTEQGDSAMYLCASSLLTGGISGYGYTFGSGTRLTVV.

A few counts support this clonotype. The rearrangement links TRBV19 to TRBJ2-2; no definite D call. The CDR3 consists of 16 residues. The germline V and J ends were trimmed by 9 bases and 1 base, with 18 bases remaining between them. CDR1 LNHDA and CDR2 SQIVND come from the germline V gene (reference sequence). Here the CDR3 reads CARKSPDPLNTGELFF. The CDR3 DNA reads as TGTGCCAGAAAGTCCCCCGACCCGTTGAACACCGGGGAGCTGTTTTTT.

In this sample, this clonotype turned up many times. The rearrangement links TRBV7-9 to TRBJ2-7, with 9 bases aligning to TRBD2. Germline CDR1 and CDR2: SEHNR and FQNEAQ (reference sequence). V lost 3 bases, J lost 0 bases, and 6 bases stayed unmatched. The CDR3 extends over 16 amino acids. The DNA for the CDR3 is TGTGCCAGCAGCTTGGGGACTAGCCATGTCTCCTACGAGCAGTACTTC. It specifies CASSLGTSHVSYEQYF.

The rearrangement joins TRBV7-2 to TRBJ1-3; D is perhaps TRBD1 (5 bases). This CDR3 is built from 15 residues. V was trimmed by 3 bases and J by 4 bases, leaving 13 bases between them. Germline V gene sequence: CDR1 SGHTA, CDR2 FQGNSA. CDR3 sequence reads: CASSFLRGIGNTIYF. The CDR3 region has the DNA TGTGCCAGCAGCTTTCTTAGGGGCATCGGAAACACCATATATTTT. The whole variable domain, filled in from reference TRBV7-2 and TRBJ1-3, reads GAGVSQSPSNKVTEKGKDVELRCDPISGHTALYWYRQSLGQGLEFLIYFQGNSAPDKSGLPSDRFSAERTGGSVSTLTIQRTQQEDSAVYLCASSFLRGIGNTIYFGEGSWLTVV.

CDR3 in amino acids: CATNGRDNEQFF. For the CDR3, the DNA is TGTGCCACGAACGGACGGGACAATGAGCAGTTCTTC. V usage is TRBV10-3 and J usage is TRBJ2-1, with D hard to call. The CDR3 length is 12 residues. In germline, CDR1 is ENHRY, CDR2 SYGVKD. The V end was cut by 10 bases, the J end by 5 bases, with 12 bases between.

The V and J genes are TRBV7-9 and TRBJ1-4, with 8 nucleotides matching TRBD1. V trimming: 1 base; J trimming: 6 bases; junction bases outside the gene matches: 7. CDR3 length: 16 amino acids. The V gene's germline CDR1 is SEHNR and CDR2 FQNEAQ (reference sequence). CDR3 protein: CASSLGQGRVDEKLFF. CDR3 bases: TGTGCCAGCAGCTTAGGACAGGGGAGGGTCGATGAAAAACTGTTTTTT. The whole variable domain, remainder taken from reference TRBV7-9 and TRBJ1-4, is DTGVSQNPRHKITKRGQNVTFRCDPISEHNRLYWYRQTLGQGPEFLTYFQNEAQLEKSRLLSDRFSAERPKGSFSTLEIQRTEQGDSAMYLCASSLGQGRVDEKLFFGSGTQLSVL.

Here the CDR3 DNA reads TGTGCCAGCAGACCGGACTCTGCCTACGAGCAGTACTTC. It yields the protein CASRPDSAYEQYF. The chain couples TRBV7-9 to TRBJ2-7; possible D gene TRBD2, 5 bases. V was pared by 6 bases and J by 2 bases, with 11 bases between. The CDR3 totals 13 residues. Germline-derived CDR1 and CDR2 are SEHNR and FQNEAQ (reference sequence).

V is TRBV19 and J is TRBJ2-5; TRBD1 is a possible D gene (6 bases). The length of the CDR3 is 15 residues. Trimming left V 5 bases short and J 7 bases short, with 20 bases between. Germline V gene data show CDR1 as LNHDA and CDR2 as SQIVND (reference sequence). The CDR3 nucleotides read TGTGCCAGTAGTGGGGGCTCGACATTAAGCGGGACCCAGTACTTC. Its translation: CASSGGSTLSGTQYF.